The 12 T cell receptor beta chains below were found in one sample sequenced in a study of T cells after posttransplantation cyclophosphamide. Here immunoSEQ multiplex PCR was the method, and the copy in TCRdb shows in-frame clones only, minus some. The sample has around 21,000 clones; roughly nine tenths are singletons. A marrow graft followed busulfan-fludarabine conditioning, with cyclophosphamide on days +3 and +4. This sample comprised PBMCs, obtained after allogeneic stem cell transplant with posttransplant cyclophosphamide. These receptors all stem from a female patient aged 40-49 years who received an allogeneic stem cell transplant from a related donor, was CMV-positive, and had no GVHD. Some of these T cells may belong to the graft donor.

This chain joins TRBV11-2 and TRBJ2-7; tentatively, D is TRBD2 (5 bases). V dropped 3 bases and J dropped 4 bases, with 7 bases sitting between them. CDR1 is SGHAT, CDR2 FQNNGV, per germline. The length of the CDR3 is 12 residues. The CDR3 DNA is TGTGCCAGCAGCTTCGGGGTTTACGAGCAGTACTTC. Translating it yields CASSFGVYEQYF. Combining the CDR3 with reference TRBV11-2 and TRBJ2-7 gives the whole variable domain EAGVAQSPRYKIIEKRQSVAFWCNPISGHATLYWYQQILGQGPKLLIQFQNNGVVDDSQLPKDRFSAERLKGVDSTLKIQPAKLEDSAVYLCASSFGVYEQYFGPGTRLTVT.

The chain recombines TRBV6-6 with TRBJ2-7; 7 bases are shared with TRBD1. The CDR3 loop spans 14 amino acids. Germline CDR1 and CDR2: MNHNY and SVGAGI (reference sequence). V lost 2 bases and J lost 5; bases outside the gene matches: 6. CDR3 loop: CASSYGDSRDEQYF. In DNA form, the CDR3 reads TGTGCCAGCAGTTACGGGGACAGCCGGGACGAGCAGTACTTC.

The chain joins TRBV11-3 to TRBJ2-7; tentative D call: TRBD2 (5 bases). Trimming pared 3 bases from V and 2 bases from J, leaving 14 bases between. Germline loops: CDR1 SGHNT, CDR2 YENEEA. There are 15 residues in the CDR3. This CDR3 is CASSLVRISAYEQYF. CDR3 nucleotides: TGTGCCAGCAGCTTGGTCCGGATTAGCGCCTACGAGCAGTACTTC.

The chain employs TRBV20-1 and TRBJ1-1; D unclear. The CDR3 is 11 residues long. Germline CDR1 and CDR2: DFQATT and SNEGSKA (reference sequence). Trimming removed 5 bases at V and 0 bases at J, with 4 bases between. The CDR3 region is CSARMNTEAFF. The CDR3 DNA reads TGCAGTGCTCGTATGAACACTGAAGCTTTCTTT.

The chain couples TRBV2 to TRBJ2-1; the match to TRBD2 covers 8 bases. Trimming cost V 0 bases and J 3 bases; bases outside gene matches: 1. CDR1 SNHLY and CDR2 FYNNEI come from the germline V gene. This CDR3 is built from 15 residues. CDR3 nucleotides: TGTGCCAGCAGTGAAGCGAGCGGGGGCTACAATGAGCAGTTCTTC. It encodes CASSEASGGYNEQFF.

The chain uses TRBV18 and TRBJ1-6; 8 nucleotides align to TRBD1. The length of the CDR3 is 14 residues. V shed 2 bases, J shed 9 bases, and the junction held 3 bases outside the gene matches. Germline V gene lookup returns CDR1 KGHSH and CDR2 LQKENI. In nucleotides, the CDR3 is TGTGCCAGCTCACCATCGACAGGGGCTTCACCCCTCCACTTT. It yields the protein CASSPSTGASPLHF.

V and J are TRBV29-1 and TRBJ2-5, with 8 positions matching TRBD1. Trimming cost V 4 bases and J 2 bases; bases outside gene matches: 6. The CDR3 spans 14 residues. CDR1 and CDR2 (germline): SQVTM, ANQGSEA. The CDR3 DNA reads TGCAGCGTTGCCCAGGGGGCCAAACAAGAGACCCAGTACTTC. It is translated as CSVAQGAKQETQYF.

The chain has TRBV5-6 and TRBJ2-4, with TRBD1 matching over 7 bases. The CDR3 totals 17 residues. From germline, CDR1 is SGHDT and CDR2 YYEEEE. Losses at the gene ends were 8 bases for V and 1 base for J; bases not matched to a gene: 15. The CDR3 loop is CASLKRIQGSAKNIQYF. The CDR3 bases are TGTGCCAGTCTCAAAAGGATACAGGGGTCGGCCAAAAACATTCAGTACTTC.

V usage is TRBV9 and J usage is TRBJ2-1; 8 bases line up with TRBD2. This CDR3 region has 15 residues. V gave up 0 bases and J gave up 9 bases; unmatched junction bases: 8. Germline loops: CDR1 SGDLS, CDR2 YYNGEE. The chain's CDR3 is CASSVDGTSVSEQFF. CDR3 DNA: TGTGCCAGCAGCGTAGACGGGACTAGTGTAAGTGAGCAGTTCTTC.

This sequence joins TRBV2 and TRBJ2-7; perhaps TRBD1 as D (5 bases). The V end lost 8 bases, the J end lost 6 bases, and 11 bases lay between the germline ends. The V gene's germline CDR1 is SNHLY and CDR2 FYNNEI. The CDR3 contains 11 residues. The DNA for the CDR3 is TGTGCCAGCCGACAGTTAGGCGAGCAGTACTTC. Protein: CASRQLGEQYF.

V usage is TRBV13 and J usage is TRBJ2-5, with 7 bases identical to TRBD1. The CDR3 covers 14 residues. Germline lookup yields CDR1 PRHDT and CDR2 FYEKMQ (reference sequence). Germline trimming cut 5 bases from V and 7 bases from J; bases unmatched to any gene: 10. The CDR3 DNA reads as TGTGCCAGCAGCGCTCAGGGGGATTTATGGACCCAGTACTTC. This encodes CASSAQGDLWTQYF.

V gene TRBV30 combines with J gene TRBJ1-3; 10 nucleotides line up with TRBD1. Germline CDR1 and CDR2: GTSNPN and SVGIG (reference sequence). This CDR3 region has 16 residues. Germline trimming cut 3 bases from V and 7 bases from J; bases unmatched to any gene: 12. CDR3 region: CAWSPIGTGAGNTIYF. The CDR3 DNA follows: TGTGCCTGGAGCCCAATAGGGACAGGGGCAGGCAACACCATATATTTT.